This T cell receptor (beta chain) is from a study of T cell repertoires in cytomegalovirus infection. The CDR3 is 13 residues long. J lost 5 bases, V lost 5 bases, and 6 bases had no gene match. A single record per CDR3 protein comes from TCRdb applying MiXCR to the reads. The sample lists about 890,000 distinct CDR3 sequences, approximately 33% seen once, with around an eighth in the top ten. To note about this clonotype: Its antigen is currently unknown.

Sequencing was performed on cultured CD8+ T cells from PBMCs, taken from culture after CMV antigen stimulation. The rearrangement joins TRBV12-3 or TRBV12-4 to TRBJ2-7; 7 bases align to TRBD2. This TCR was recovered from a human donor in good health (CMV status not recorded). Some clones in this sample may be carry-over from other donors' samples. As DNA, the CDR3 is TGTGCCAGCAGTGAACGGGGGGTCAACGAGCAGTACTTC. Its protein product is CASSERGVNEQYF.